These 6 T cell receptor beta chains share one sample of origin, sequenced in a study of cytomegalovirus exposure and HLA in healthy donors. Use of 60 Vbeta and 13 Jbeta primers characterized the PCR. Sequencing was performed with immunoSEQ multiplex PCR; in TCRdb, only in-frame clones are kept and a portion is missing. This sample has about 120,000 clones, with more than 60% found just once. The specimen sequenced was PBMCs. The receptors shown here come from a female donor in good health and CMV-seronegative.

J is TRBJ2-5 and V is TRBV30; the D gene is possibly TRBD2 (6 bases). The CDR3 length is 16 residues. CDR1 and CDR2 (germline): GTSNPN, SVGIG (reference sequence). The V gene lost 2 bases and the J gene lost 5 bases, with 21 bases spanning the gap. In DNA form, the CDR3 reads TGTGCCTGGAGTCCCGCCGCTAGCGTCGCGACGGAGACCCAGTACTTC. The encoded protein is CAWSPAASVATETQYF.

This chain uses TRBV5-5 with TRBJ1-6; no clear D gene. The V end was cut by 1 base, the J end by 5 bases, with 10 bases between. The CDR3 contains 15 residues. In germline, CDR1 is SGHKS, CDR2 YYEKEE (reference sequence). CDR3 sequence reads: CASSLLLVDNSPLHF. In DNA, the CDR3 is TGTGCCAGCAGCTTGTTGTTAGTGGATAATTCACCCCTCCACTTT. Using reference TRBV5-5 and TRBJ1-6 for the parts outside the CDR3, the full variable domain is DAGVTQSPTHLIKTRGQQVTLRCSPISGHKSVSWYQQVLGQGPQFIFQYYEKEERGRGNFPDRFSARQFPNYSSELNVNALLLGDSALYLCASSLLLVDNSPLHFGNGTRLTVT.

This clone occurred once. The chain joins TRBV12-5 to TRBJ1-2; 9 bases line up with TRBD1. Germline V gene lookup returns CDR1 LGHNT and CDR2 FRNRAP. CDR3 size: 13 residues. V gave up 8 bases and J gave up 3 bases; unmatched junction bases: 4. The CDR3 protein is CASSRQGDYGYTF. The CDR3 DNA reads as TGTGCTAGTTCACGACAGGGGGACTATGGCTACACCTTC.

This clone was detected once. The chain recombines TRBV12-5 with TRBJ2-7, with TRBD2 identical over 12 bases. Germline V lookup: CDR1 LGHNT, CDR2 FRNRAP. The CDR3 is 15 residues long. After removal of 0 bases from V and 6 bases from J, the junction contained 3 bases not matched to a gene. CDR3: CASGLVALAGGEQYF. The DNA of the CDR3 is TGTGCTAGTGGTTTGGTGGCACTAGCGGGGGGCGAGCAGTACTTC.

As DNA, the CDR3 is TGTGCCAGCACCCGGGATGAGCAGTTCTTC. It encodes CASTRDEQFF. The genes are TRBV2 and TRBJ2-1, with D uncertain. The germline V gene encodes CDR1 SNHLY and CDR2 FYNNEI. Deletions cut 7 bases from V and 8 bases from J, with 6 bases between. The CDR3 spans 10 residues.

This chain uses TRBV27 with TRBJ1-4; D is perhaps TRBD1 (5 bases). Germline CDR1 is MNHEY and CDR2 is SMNVEV (reference sequence). Trimming took 8 bases from V and 7 from J, leaving 20 bases between them. This CDR3 is 15 amino acids long. The CDR3 nucleotides read TGTGCCAGCGCCTCCGGGGGGGGTTGGGGTGAAAAACTGTTTTTT. Translated, it gives CASASGGGWGEKLFF.